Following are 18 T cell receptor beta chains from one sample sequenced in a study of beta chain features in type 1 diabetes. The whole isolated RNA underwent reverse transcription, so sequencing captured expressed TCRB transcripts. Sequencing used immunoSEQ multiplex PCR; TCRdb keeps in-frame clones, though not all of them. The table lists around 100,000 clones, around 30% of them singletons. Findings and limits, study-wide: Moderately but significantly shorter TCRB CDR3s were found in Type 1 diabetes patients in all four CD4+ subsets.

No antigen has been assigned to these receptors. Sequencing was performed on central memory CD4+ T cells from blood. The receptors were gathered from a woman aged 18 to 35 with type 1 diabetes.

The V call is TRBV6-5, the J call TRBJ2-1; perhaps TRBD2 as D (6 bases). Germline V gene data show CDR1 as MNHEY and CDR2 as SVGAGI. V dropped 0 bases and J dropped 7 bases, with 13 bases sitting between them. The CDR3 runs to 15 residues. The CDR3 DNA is TGTGCCAGCAGTTACTCTAGGGACTTCCCGAATGAGCAGTTCTTC. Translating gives CASSYSRDFPNEQFF.

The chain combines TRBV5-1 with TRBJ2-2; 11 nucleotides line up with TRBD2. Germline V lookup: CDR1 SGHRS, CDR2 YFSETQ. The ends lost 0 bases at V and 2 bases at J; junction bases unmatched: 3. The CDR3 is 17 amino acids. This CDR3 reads CASSLEGTSGNTGELFF. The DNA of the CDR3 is TGCGCCAGCAGCTTGGAGGGGACTAGCGGCAACACCGGGGAGCTGTTTTTT.

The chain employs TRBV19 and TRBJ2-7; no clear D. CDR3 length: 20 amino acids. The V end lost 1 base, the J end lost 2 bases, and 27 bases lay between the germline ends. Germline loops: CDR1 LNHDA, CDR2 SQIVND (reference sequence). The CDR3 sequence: CASSIVPPFVRSDSTYEQYF. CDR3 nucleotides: TGTGCCAGTAGTATAGTCCCCCCCTTCGTTAGGAGTGACTCCACCTACGAGCAGTACTTC.

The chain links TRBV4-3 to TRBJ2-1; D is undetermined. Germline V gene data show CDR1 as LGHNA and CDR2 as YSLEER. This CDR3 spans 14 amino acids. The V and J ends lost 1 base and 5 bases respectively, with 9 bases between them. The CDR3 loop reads CASSQVVQNNEQFF. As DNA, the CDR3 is TGCGCCAGCAGCCAAGTCGTACAAAACAATGAGCAGTTCTTC.

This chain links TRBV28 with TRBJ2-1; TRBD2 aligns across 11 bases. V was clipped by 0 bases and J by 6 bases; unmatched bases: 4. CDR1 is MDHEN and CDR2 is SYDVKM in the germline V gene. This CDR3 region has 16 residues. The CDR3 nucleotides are TGTGCCAGCAGTTTATGGAGTAGCGGGAGGGTCAATGAGCAGTTCTTC. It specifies CASSLWSSGRVNEQFF.

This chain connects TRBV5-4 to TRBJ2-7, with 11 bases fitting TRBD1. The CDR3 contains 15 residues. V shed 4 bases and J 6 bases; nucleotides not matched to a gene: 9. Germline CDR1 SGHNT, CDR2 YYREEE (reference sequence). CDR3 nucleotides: TGTGCCAGCAGCGCAACCCCGGGACAGGGGGGCGAGCAGTACTTC. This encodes CASSATPGQGGEQYF.

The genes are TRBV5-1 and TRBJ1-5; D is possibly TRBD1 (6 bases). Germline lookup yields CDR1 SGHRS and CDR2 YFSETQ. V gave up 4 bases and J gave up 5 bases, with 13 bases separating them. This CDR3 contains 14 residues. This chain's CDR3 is CASSPDSRDQPQHF. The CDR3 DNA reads TGCGCCAGCAGCCCGGACAGTCGGGATCAGCCCCAGCATTTT.

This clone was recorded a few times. The CDR3 protein is CASSLKGSGSVGMSETQYF. CDR3 sequence (DNA): TGTGCCAGCAGTTTGAAGGGTAGCGGGAGCGTTGGGATGTCAGAGACCCAGTACTTC. The chain uses TRBV27 and TRBJ2-5; 9 bases map to TRBD2. Losses at the gene ends were 3 bases for V and 4 bases for J; bases not matched to a gene: 18. CDR1 and CDR2 (germline): MNHEY, SMNVEV (reference sequence). The CDR3 runs to 19 residues.

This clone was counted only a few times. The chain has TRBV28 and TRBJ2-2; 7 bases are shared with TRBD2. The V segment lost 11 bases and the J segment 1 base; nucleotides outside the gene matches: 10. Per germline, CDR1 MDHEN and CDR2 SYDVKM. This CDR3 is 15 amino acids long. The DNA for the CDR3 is TGTGCCGTTAATACGGCTAGCGGGAACACCGGGGAGCTGTTTTTT. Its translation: CAVNTASGNTGELFF. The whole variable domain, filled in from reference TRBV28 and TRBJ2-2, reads DVKVTQSSRYLVKRTGEKVFLECVQDMDHENMFWYRQDPGLGLRLIYFSYDVKMKEKGDIPEGYSVSREKKERFSLILESASTNQTSMYLCAVNTASGNTGELFFGEGSRLTVL.

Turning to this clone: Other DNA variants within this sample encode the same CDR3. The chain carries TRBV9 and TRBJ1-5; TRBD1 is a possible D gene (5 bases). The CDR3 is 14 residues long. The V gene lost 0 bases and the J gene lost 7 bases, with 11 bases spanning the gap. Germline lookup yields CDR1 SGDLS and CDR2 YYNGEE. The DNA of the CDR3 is TGTGCCAGCAGCGTAGGACCGCAGGGACAGCCCCAGCATTTT. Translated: CASSVGPQGQPQHF.

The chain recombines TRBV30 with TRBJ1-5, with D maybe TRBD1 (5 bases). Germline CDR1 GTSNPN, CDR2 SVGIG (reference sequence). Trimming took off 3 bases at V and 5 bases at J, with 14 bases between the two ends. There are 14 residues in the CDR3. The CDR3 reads CAWSGGVRDQPQHF. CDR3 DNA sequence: TGTGCCTGGAGCGGGGGGGTCAGGGATCAGCCCCAGCATTTT.

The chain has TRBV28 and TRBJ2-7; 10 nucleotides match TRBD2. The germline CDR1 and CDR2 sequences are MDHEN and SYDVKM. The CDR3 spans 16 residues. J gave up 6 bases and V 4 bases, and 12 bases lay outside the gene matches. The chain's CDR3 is CASSSLWVAGGGEQYF. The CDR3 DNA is TGTGCCAGCAGTTCCCTATGGGTAGCGGGAGGAGGCGAGCAGTACTTC. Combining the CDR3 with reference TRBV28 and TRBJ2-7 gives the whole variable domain DVKVTQSSRYLVKRTGEKVFLECVQDMDHENMFWYRQDPGLGLRLIYFSYDVKMKEKGDIPEGYSVSREKKERFSLILESASTNQTSMYLCASSSLWVAGGGEQYFGPGTRLTVT.

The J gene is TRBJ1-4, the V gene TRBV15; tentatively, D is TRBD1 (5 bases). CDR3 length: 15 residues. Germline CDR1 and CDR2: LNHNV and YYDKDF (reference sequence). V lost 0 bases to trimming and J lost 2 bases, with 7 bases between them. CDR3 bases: TGTGCCACCAGCAGAGATCCAGGGACTAATGAAAAACTGTTTTTT. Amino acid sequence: CATSRDPGTNEKLFF.

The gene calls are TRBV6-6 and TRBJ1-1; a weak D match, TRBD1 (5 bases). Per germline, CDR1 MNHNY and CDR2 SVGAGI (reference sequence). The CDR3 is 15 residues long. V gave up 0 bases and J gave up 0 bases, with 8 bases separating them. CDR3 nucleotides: TGTGCCAGCAGTTACTCAGCGACAGTGAACACTGAAGCTTTCTTT. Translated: CASSYSATVNTEAFF.

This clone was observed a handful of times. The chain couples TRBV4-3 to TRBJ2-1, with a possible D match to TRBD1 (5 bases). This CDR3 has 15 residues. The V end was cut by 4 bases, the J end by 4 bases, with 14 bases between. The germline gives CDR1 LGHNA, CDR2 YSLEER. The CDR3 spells CASSLRGVGYNEQFF. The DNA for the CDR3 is TGCGCCAGCAGCCTTAGGGGCGTCGGTTACAATGAGCAGTTCTTC.

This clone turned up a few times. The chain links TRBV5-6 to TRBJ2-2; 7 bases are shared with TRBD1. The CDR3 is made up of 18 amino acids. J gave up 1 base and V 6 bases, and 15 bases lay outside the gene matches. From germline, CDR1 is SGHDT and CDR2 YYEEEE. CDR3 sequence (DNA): TGTGCCAGCACCATCAAACCCCCCGGGACAGTGAACACCGGGGAGCTGTTTTTT. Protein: CASTIKPPGTVNTGELFF.

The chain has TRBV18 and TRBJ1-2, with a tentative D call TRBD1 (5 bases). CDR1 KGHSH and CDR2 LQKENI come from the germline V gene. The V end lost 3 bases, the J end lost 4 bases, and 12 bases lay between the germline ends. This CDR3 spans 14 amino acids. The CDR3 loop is CASSPGDRFYGYTF. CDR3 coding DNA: TGTGCCAGCTCACCCGGCGACAGATTCTATGGCTACACCTTC. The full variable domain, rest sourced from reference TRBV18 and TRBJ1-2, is NAGVMQNPRHLVRRRGQEARLRCSPMKGHSHVYWYRQLPEEGLKFMVYLQKENIIDESGMPKERFSAEFPKEGPSILRIQQVVRGDSAAYFCASSPGDRFYGYTFGSGTRLTVV.

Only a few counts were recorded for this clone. This CDR3 reads CASSYSRHEQYV. The CDR3 DNA sequence: TGTGCCAGCAGTTACTCGAGACACGAGCAGTACGTC. The chain is built from TRBV6-6 and TRBJ2-7, with D hard to call. The germline CDR1 and CDR2 sequences are MNHNY and SVGAGI (reference sequence). The V and J ends lost 0 bases and 5 bases respectively, with 5 bases between them. The CDR3 runs to 12 residues.